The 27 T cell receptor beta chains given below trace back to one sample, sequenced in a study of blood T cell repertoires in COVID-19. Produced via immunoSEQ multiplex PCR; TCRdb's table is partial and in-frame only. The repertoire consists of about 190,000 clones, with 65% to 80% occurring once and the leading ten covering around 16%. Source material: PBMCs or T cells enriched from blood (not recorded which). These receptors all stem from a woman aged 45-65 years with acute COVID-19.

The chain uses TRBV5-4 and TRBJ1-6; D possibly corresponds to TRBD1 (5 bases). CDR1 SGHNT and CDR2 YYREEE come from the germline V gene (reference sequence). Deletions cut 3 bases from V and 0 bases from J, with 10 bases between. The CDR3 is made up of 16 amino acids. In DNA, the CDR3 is TGTGCCAGCAGCTACCCTGACAGCTCCTATAATTCACCCCTCCACTTT. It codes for CASSYPDSSYNSPLHF.

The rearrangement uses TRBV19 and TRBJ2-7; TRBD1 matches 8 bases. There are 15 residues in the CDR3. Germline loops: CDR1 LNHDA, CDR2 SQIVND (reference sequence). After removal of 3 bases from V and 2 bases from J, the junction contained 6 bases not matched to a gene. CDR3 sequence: CASSMSAGGTYEQYV. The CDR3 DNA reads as TGTGCCAGTAGTATGAGTGCAGGGGGCACCTACGAGCAGTACGTC.

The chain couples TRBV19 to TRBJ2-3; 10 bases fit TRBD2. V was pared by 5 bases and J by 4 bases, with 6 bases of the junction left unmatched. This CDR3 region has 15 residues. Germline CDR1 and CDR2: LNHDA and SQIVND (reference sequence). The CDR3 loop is CASSPQRGGADTQYF. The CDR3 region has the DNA TGTGCCAGTAGTCCTCAGCGGGGGGGGGCAGATACGCAGTATTTT.

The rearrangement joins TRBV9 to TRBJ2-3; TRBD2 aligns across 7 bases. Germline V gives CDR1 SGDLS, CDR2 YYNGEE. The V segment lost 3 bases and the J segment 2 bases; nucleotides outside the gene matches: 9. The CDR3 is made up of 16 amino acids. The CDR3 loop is CASSAQEAGPTDTQYF. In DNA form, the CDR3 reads TGTGCCAGCAGCGCCCAGGAAGCGGGGCCCACAGATACGCAGTATTTT.

This chain's CDR3 is CSAGDSYSGNTIYF. For the CDR3, the DNA is TGCAGCGCCGGGGACTCCTACTCTGGAAACACCATATATTTT. The rearrangement uses TRBV29-1 and TRBJ1-3, with TRBD1 as a possible D gene (5 bases). V was trimmed by 7 bases and J by 0 bases, leaving 13 bases between them. Germline-derived CDR1 and CDR2 are SQVTM and ANQGSEA. The CDR3 is 14 amino acids.

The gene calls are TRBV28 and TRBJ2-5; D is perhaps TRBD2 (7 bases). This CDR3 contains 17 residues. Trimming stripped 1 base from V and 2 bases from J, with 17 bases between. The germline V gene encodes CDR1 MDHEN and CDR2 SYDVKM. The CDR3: CASSLSYLRGGQETQYF. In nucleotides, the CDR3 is TGTGCCAGCAGTTTATCATATCTAAGGGGGGGGCAAGAGACCCAGTACTTC.

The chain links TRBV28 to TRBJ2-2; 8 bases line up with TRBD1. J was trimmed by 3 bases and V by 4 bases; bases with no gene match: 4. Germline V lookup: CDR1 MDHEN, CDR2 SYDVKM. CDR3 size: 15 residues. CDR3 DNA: TGTGCCAGCAGTTCAGGGGGCGCGGACACCGGGGAGCTGTTTTTT. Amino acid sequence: CASSSGGADTGELFF.

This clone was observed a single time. In DNA form, the CDR3 reads TGTGCCAGTAGTGGCAGGGAAAGACCCCAGCATTTT. It specifies CASSGRERPQHF. The V call is TRBV19, the J call TRBJ1-5, with D maybe TRBD1 (5 bases). CDR1 LNHDA and CDR2 SQIVND come from the germline V gene (reference sequence). The V end was cut by 5 bases, the J end by 10 bases, with 12 bases between. The CDR3 is made up of 12 amino acids.

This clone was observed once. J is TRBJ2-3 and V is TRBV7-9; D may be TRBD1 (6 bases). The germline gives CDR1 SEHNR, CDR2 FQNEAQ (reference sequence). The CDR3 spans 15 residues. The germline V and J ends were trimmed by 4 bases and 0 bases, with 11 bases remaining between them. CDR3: CASSSGQSSTDTQYF. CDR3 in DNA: TGTGCCAGCAGCTCGGGACAATCTAGCACAGATACGCAGTATTTT.

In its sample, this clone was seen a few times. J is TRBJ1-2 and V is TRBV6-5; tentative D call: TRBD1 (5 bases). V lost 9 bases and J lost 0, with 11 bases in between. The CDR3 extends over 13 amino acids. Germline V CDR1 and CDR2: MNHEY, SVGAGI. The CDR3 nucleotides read TGTGCCAGTGGACATCGAGCTAACTATGGCTACACCTTC. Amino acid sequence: CASGHRANYGYTF.

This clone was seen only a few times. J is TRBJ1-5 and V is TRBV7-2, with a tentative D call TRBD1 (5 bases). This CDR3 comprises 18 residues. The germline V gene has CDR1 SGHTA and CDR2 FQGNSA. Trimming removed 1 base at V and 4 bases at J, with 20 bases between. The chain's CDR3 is CASSLVGTGPRRNQPQHF. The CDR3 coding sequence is TGTGCCAGCAGCTTAGTTGGCACAGGACCCCGGAGAAATCAGCCCCAGCATTTT. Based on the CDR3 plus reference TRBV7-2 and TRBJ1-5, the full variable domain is GAGVSQSPSNKVTEKGKDVELRCDPISGHTALYWYRQSLGQGLEFLIYFQGNSAPDKSGLPSDRFSAERTGGSVSTLTIQRTQQEDSAVYLCASSLVGTGPRRNQPQHFGDGTRLSIL.

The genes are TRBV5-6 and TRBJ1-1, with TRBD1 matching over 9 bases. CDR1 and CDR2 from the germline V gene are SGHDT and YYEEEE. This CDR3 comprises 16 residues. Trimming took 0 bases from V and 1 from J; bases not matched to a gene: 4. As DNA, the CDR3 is TGTGCCAGCAGCTTGGCTTTGGGACAGGGGAACACTGAAGCTTTCTTT. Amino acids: CASSLALGQGNTEAFF.

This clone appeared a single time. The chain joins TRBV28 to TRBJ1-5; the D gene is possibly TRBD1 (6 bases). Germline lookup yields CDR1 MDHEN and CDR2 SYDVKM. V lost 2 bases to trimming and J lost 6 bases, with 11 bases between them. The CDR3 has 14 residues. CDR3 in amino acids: CASSLGQGSQPQHF. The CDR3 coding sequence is TGTGCCAGCAGTTTAGGGCAGGGGAGTCAGCCCCAGCATTTT.

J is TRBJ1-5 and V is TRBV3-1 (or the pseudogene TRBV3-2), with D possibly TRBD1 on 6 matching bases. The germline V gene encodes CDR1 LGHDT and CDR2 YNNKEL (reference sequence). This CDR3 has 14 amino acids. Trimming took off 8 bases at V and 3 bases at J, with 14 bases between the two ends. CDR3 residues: CASSLGQLNQPQHF. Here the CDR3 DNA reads TGTGCCAGCTCCCTAGGACAGCTCAATCAGCCCCAGCATTTT.

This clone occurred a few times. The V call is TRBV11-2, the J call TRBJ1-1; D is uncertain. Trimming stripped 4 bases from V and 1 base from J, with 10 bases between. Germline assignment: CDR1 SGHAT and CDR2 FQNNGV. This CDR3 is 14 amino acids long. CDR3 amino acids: CASSSPNRNTEAFF. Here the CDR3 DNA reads TGTGCCAGCAGCTCACCCAACAGGAACACTGAAGCTTTCTTT.

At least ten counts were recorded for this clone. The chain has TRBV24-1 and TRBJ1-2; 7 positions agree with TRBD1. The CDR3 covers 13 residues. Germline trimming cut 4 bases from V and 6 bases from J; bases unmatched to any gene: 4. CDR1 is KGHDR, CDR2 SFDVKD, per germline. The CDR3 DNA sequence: TGTGCCACCAGTGACCGCGGACAGGATGGCTACACCTTC. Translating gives CATSDRGQDGYTF.

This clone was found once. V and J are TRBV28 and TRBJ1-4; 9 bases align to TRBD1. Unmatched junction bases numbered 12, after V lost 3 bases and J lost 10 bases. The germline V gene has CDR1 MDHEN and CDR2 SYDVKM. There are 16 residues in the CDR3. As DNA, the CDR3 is TGTGCCAGCAGTTTGAGTATGGGACAGGGCGTGGCAAAACTGTTTTTT. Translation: CASSLSMGQGVAKLFF.

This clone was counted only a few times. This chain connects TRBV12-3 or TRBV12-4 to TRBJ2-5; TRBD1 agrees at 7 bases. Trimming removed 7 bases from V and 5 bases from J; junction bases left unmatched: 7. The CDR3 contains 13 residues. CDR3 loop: CASTPDRVETQYF. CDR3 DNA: TGTGCCAGCACTCCCGACAGGGTTGAGACCCAGTACTTC.

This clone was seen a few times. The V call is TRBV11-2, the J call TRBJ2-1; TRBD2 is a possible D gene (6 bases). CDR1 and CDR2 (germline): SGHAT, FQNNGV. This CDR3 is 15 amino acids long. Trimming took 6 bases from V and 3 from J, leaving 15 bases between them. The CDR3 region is CASRFGRGNYNEQFF. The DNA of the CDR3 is TGTGCCAGCAGGTTTGGGCGGGGAAACTACAATGAGCAGTTCTTC.

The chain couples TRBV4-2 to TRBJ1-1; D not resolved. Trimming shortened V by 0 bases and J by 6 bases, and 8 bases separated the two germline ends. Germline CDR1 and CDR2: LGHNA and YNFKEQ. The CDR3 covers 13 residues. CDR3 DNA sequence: TGTGCCAGCAGCCAAGACCCCGTTCCTGAAGCTTTCTTT. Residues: CASSQDPVPEAFF.

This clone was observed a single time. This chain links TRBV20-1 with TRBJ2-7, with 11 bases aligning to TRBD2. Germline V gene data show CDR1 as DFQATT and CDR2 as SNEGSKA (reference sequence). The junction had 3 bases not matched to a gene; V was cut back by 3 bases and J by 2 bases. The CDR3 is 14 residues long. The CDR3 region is CSASLAGGAYEQYV. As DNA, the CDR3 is TGCAGTGCTAGTTTAGCGGGGGGGGCCTACGAGCAGTACGTC.

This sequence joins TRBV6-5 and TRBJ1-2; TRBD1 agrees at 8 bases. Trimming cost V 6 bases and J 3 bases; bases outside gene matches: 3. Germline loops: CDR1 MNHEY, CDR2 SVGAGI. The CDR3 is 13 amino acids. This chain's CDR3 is CASSVQGDYGYTF. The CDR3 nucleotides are TGTGCCAGCAGCGTACAGGGGGACTATGGCTACACCTTC.

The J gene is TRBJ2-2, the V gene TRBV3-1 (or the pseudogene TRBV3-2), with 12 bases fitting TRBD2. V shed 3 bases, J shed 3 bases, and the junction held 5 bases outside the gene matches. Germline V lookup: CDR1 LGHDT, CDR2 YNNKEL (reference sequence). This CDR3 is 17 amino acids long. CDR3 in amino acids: CASSHTGLAGHTGELFF. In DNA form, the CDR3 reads TGTGCCAGCAGCCACACCGGACTAGCGGGGCACACCGGGGAGCTGTTTTTT.

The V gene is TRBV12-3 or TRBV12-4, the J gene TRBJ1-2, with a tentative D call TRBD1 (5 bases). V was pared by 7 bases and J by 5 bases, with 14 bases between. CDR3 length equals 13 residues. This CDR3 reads CASNFGGDYGYTF. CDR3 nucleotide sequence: TGTGCCAGCAATTTCGGGGGGGATTATGGCTACACCTTC.

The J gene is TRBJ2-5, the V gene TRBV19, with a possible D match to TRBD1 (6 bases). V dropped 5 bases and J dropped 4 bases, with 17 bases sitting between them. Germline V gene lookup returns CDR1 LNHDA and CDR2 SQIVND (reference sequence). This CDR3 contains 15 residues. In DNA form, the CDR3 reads TGTGCCAGTAGTTTGCTCGGGACACCGGGAGAGACCCAGTACTTC. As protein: CASSLLGTPGETQYF.

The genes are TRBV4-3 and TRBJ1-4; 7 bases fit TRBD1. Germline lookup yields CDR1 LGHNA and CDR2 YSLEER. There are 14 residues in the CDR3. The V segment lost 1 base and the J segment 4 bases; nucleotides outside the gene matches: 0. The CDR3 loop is CASSQGQGNEKLFF. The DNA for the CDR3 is TGCGCCAGCAGCCAAGGACAGGGTAATGAAAAACTGTTTTTT.

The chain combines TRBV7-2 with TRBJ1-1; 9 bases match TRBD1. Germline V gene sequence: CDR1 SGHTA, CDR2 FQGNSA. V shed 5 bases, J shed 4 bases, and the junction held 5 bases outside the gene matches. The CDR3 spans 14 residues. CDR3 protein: CASSRDRDGTEAFF. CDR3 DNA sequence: TGTGCCAGCAGCAGGGACAGGGACGGCACTGAAGCTTTCTTT.